This T cell receptor beta chain was sequenced in a study of blood T cells in healthy people across ages. Study-wide findings and caveats: With age, beta diversity per million T cells declined roughly linearly, significantly by 40 to 50. Strong correlation linked observed beta diversity and percent naive T cells.

The extraction recovered at least 5.5 micrograms of total RNA per sample. A second PCR of about 6 to 11 cycles used a sample-barcoded 5' primer and a J-beta primer mix. TCRdb itself ran the 5' RACE reads through MiXCR, one entry per CDR3 protein. The sample comprises just under 750,000 distinct CDR3 sequences, about 20% of which are singletons, and around a fifth rests with the top ten. The table lists this clonotype with a few counts. Antigen specificity is unknown. Sequenced sample: blood. The receptor comes from a man between 65 and 80 years old in good health.

CDR3: CASSLGPASSGNTIYF. The CDR3 nucleotides read TGTGCCAGCAGCTTAGGTCCGGCGAGCTCTGGAAACACCATATATTTT. The gene calls are TRBV11-2 and TRBJ1-3; D gene ambiguous. The V and J ends lost 1 base and 0 bases respectively, with 10 bases between them. Germline CDR1 SGHAT, CDR2 FQNNGV. The CDR3 sequence is 16 residues long.